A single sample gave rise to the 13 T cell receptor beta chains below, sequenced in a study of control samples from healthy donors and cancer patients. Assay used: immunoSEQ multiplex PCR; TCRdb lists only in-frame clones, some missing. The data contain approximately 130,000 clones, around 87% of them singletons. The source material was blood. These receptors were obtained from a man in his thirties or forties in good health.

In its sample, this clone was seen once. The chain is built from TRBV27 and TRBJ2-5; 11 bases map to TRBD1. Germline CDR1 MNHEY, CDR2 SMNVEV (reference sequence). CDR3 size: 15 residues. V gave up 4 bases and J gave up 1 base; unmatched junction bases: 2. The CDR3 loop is CASSSGQGVQETQYF. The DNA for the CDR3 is TGTGCCAGCAGTTCGGGACAGGGGGTCCAAGAGACCCAGTACTTC.

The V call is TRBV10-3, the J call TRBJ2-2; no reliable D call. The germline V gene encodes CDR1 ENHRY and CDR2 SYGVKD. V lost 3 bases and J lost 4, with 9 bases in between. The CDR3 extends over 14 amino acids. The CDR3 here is CAISDETPTGELFF. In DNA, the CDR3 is TGTGCCATCAGTGACGAGACCCCCACCGGGGAGCTGTTTTTT.

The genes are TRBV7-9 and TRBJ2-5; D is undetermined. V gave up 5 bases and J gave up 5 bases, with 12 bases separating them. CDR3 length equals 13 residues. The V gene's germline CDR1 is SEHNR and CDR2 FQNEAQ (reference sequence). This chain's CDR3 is CASSLHGAETQYF. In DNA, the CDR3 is TGTGCCAGCAGCCTCCACGGCGCTGAGACCCAGTACTTC.

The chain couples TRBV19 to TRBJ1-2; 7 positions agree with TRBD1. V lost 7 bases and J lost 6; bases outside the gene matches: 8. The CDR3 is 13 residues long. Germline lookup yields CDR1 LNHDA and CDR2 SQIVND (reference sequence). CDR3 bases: TGTGCCAGTAACCCGACAGGGTTAGATGGCTACACCTTC. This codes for CASNPTGLDGYTF. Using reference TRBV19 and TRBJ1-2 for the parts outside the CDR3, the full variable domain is DGGITQSPKYLFRKEGQNVTLSCEQNLNHDAMYWYRQDPGQGLRLIYYSQIVNDFQKGDIAEGYSVSREKKESFPLTVTSAQKNPTAFYLCASNPTGLDGYTFGSGTRLTVV.

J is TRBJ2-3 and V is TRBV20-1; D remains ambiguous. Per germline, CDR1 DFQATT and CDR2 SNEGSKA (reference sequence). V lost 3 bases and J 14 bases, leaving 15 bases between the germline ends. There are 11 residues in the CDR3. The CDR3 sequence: CSASAGGQLYF. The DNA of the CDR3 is TGCAGTGCTAGTGCAGGTGGGCAATTGTATTTT.

The CDR3 reads CASSDAGTGFHEQYV. The CDR3 DNA sequence: TGTGCCAGCAGTGACGCCGGGACAGGGTTCCACGAGCAGTACGTC. V and J are TRBV6-4 and TRBJ2-7; 9 bases are a match to TRBD1. The germline V gene encodes CDR1 MRHNA and CDR2 SNTAGT. V gave up 2 bases and J gave up 5 bases; unmatched junction bases: 7. The CDR3 totals 15 residues.

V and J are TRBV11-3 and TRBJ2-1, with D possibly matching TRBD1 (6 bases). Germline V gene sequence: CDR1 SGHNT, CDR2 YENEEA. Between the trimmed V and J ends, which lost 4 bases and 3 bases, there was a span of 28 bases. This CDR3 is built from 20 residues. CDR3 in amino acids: CASSSSDRILWSSLYNEQFF. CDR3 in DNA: TGTGCCAGCAGCTCATCCGACAGGATCCTATGGTCTTCCCTCTACAATGAGCAGTTCTTC.

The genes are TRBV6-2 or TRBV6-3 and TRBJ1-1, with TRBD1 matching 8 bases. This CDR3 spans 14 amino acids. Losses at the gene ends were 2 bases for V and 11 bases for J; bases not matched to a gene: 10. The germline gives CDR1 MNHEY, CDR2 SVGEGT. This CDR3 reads CASSYRTGGVSAFF. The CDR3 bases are TGTGCCAGCAGTTACAGAACAGGGGGGGTCTCGGCTTTCTTT.

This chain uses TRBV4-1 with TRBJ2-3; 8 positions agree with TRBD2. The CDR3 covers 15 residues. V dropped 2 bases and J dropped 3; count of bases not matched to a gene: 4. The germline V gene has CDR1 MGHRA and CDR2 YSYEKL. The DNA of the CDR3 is TGCGCCAGCAGCCAACGGGAGGGGCAAACAGATACGCAGTATTTT. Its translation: CASSQREGQTDTQYF.

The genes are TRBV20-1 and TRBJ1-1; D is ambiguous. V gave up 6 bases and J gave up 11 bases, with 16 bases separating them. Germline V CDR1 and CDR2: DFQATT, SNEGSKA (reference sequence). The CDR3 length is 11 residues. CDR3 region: CSAPDGEGAFF. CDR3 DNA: TGCAGTGCCCCCGACGGGGAAGGGGCTTTCTTT.

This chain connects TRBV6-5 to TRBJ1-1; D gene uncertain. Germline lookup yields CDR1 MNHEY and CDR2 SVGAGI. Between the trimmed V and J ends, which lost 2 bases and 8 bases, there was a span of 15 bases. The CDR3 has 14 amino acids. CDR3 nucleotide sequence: TGTGCCAGCAGTTACCCCGCAGCTCCCTCCGAAGCTTTCTTT. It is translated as CASSYPAAPSEAFF.

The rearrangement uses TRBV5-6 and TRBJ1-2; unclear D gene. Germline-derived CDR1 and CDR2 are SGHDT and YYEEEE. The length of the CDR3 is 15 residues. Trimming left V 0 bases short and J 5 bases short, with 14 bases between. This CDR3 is CASSLAAADIYGYTF. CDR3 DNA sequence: TGTGCCAGCAGCTTGGCCGCGGCCGATATTTATGGCTACACCTTC.

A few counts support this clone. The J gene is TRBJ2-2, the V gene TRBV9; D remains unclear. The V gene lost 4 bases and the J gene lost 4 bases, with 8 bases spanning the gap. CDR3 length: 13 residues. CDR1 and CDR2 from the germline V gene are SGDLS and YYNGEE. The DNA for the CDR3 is TGTGCCAGCAGCCTTGGGTTCACCGGGGAGCTGTTTTTT. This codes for CASSLGFTGELFF.